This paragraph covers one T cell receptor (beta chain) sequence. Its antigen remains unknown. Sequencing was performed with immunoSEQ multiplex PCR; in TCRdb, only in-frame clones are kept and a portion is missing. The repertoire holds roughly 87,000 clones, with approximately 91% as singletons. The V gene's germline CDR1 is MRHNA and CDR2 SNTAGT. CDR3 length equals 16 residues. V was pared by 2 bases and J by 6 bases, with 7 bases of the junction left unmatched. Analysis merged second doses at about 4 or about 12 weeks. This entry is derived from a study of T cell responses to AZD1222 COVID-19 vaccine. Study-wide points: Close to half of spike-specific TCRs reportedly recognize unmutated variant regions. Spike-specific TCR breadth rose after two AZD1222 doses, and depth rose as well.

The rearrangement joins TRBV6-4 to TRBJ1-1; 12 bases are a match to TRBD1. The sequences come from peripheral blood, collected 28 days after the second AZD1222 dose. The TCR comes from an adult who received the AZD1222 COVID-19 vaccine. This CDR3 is CASSDGTGGEAAEAFF. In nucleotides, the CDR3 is TGTGCCAGCAGTGACGGGACAGGGGGCGAAGCTGCTGAAGCTTTCTTT.